These 14 T cell receptor beta chains were all obtained from the same sample, sequenced in a study of TIL therapy for anti-PD-1-resistant metastatic lung cancer. The libraries were made with immunoSEQ v3. The table came from immunoSEQ multiplex PCR; TCRdb's copy has only in-frame clones and leaves some out. The sample has approximately 97,000 clones; about three fifths are singletons. Stated time point: pre-treatment sample, taken before nivolumab and TIL therapy. Pleural nodules or supraclavicular lymph nodes made up most of the excised metastases sampled. Sequencing used tumor tissue, obtained at baseline. The receptors derive from a person aged 25-85 years with non-small cell lung cancer.

This clone is a singleton in its sample. This chain uses TRBV11-2 with TRBJ2-1, with TRBD2 identical over 10 bases. This CDR3 is built from 16 residues. Germline CDR1 SGHAT, CDR2 FQNNGV. V shed 5 bases and J 5 bases; nucleotides not matched to a gene: 9. CDR3 sequence (DNA): TGTGCCAGCAGCCGAATGGGTAGCGGGGGGCACAATGAGCAGTTCTTC. Its translation is CASSRMGSGGHNEQFF.

This clone was observed at least ten times. The chain recombines TRBV6-4 with TRBJ1-1, with D perhaps TRBD1 (5 bases). V lost 3 bases and J 4 bases, leaving 21 bases between the germline ends. CDR3 length: 17 residues. In germline, CDR1 is MRHNA, CDR2 SNTAGT. As DNA, the CDR3 is TGTGCCAGCAGTGAGAATGGGGGGGTGACGGAGTTCACTGAAGCTTTCTTT. It yields the protein CASSENGGVTEFTEAFF.

The gene calls are TRBV18 and TRBJ1-1; possibly TRBD1 for D (6 bases). Looked up from germline, CDR1 is KGHSH and CDR2 is LQKENI. The length of the CDR3 is 15 residues. Deletions cut 3 bases from V and 4 bases from J, with 15 bases between. DNA for the CDR3: TGTGCCAGCTCACCGAGAAGGGAAGGGGGCACTGAAGCTTTCTTT. This codes for CASSPRREGGTEAFF.

By proportion, this clone is medium-sized. This sequence joins TRBV28 and TRBJ1-5; 9 nucleotides line up with TRBD1. This CDR3 has 16 amino acids. Germline V gene data show CDR1 as MDHEN and CDR2 as SYDVKM. V shed 6 bases, J shed 9 bases, and the junction held 15 bases outside the gene matches. CDR3 amino acids: CASSHTGGAGFWPQHF. For the CDR3, the DNA is TGTGCCAGCAGCCATACAGGGGGCGCAGGTTTTTGGCCCCAGCATTTT. Based on the CDR3 plus reference TRBV28 and TRBJ1-5, the full variable domain is DVKVTQSSRYLVKRTGEKVFLECVQDMDHENMFWYRQDPGLGLRLIYFSYDVKMKEKGDIPEGYSVSREKKERFSLILESASTNQTSMYLCASSHTGGAGFWPQHFGDGTRLSIL.

This chain uses TRBV9 with TRBJ2-1; no reliable D call. This CDR3 is built from 16 residues. Trimming removed 3 bases at V and 6 bases at J, with 19 bases between. In germline, CDR1 is SGDLS, CDR2 YYNGEE. CDR3 nucleotide sequence: TGTGCCAGCAGCGCCTGGTCCACTATAGGACGCAATGAGCAGTTCTTC. As protein: CASSAWSTIGRNEQFF.

Details on this clone: The junction shows a germline mismatch at one end, possibly a read error. This chain links TRBV11-2 with TRBJ2-7, with D possibly TRBD1 on 5 matching bases. Looked up from germline, CDR1 is SGHAT and CDR2 is FQNNGV. CDR3 length equals 13 residues. CDR3 nucleotide sequence: TGTGCCAGCAGCTTAGGGACATCCTCCGAGCAGTACTTC. Its protein is CASSLGTSSEQYF.

This chain uses TRBV27 with TRBJ1-4; D unclear. The V gene's germline CDR1 is MNHEY and CDR2 SMNVEV (reference sequence). V was trimmed by 3 bases and J by 13 bases, leaving 15 bases between them. The CDR3 is made up of 13 amino acids. CDR3 bases: TGTGCCAGCAGTTTCAATGGGGTTTCGGGACTGTTTTTT. Its protein is CASSFNGVSGLFF.

The gene calls are TRBV7-9 and TRBJ2-7, with D possibly matching TRBD1 (6 bases). The CDR3 loop spans 15 amino acids. Trimming removed 6 bases at V and 2 bases at J, with 17 bases between. In germline, CDR1 is SEHNR, CDR2 FQNEAQ (reference sequence). CDR3 DNA: TGTGCCAGCAGTCCATCCGGGACACCAGCCTACGAGCAGTACTTC. It codes for CASSPSGTPAYEQYF.

The gene calls are TRBV9 and TRBJ1-1; the match to TRBD1 covers 7 bases. Germline V gene lookup returns CDR1 SGDLS and CDR2 YYNGEE. This CDR3 has 15 amino acids. Trimming cost V 4 bases and J 0 bases; bases outside gene matches: 6. DNA of the CDR3: TGTGCCAGCAGCCCCCGGACAGGATTGAACACTGAAGCTTTCTTT. Translation gives CASSPRTGLNTEAFF.

The V gene is TRBV6-5, the J gene TRBJ2-3; 7 nucleotides line up with TRBD2. V was pared by 0 bases and J by 4 bases, with 7 bases of the junction left unmatched. CDR1 is MNHEY and CDR2 is SVGAGI in the germline V gene. The CDR3 covers 16 residues. This chain's CDR3 is CASSYSRTSIADTQYF. DNA of the CDR3: TGTGCCAGCAGTTACTCAAGGACTAGTATCGCAGATACGCAGTATTTT.

This chain links TRBV5-6 with TRBJ1-1; no clear D. The CDR3 extends over 16 amino acids. V was pared by 0 bases and J by 7 bases, with 19 bases between. CDR1 and CDR2 from the germline V gene are SGHDT and YYEEEE. The CDR3 DNA sequence: TGTGCCAGCAGCTTGGCCGAGGTTATAGGTAGGAGTGAAGCTTTCTTT. Amino acid sequence: CASSLAEVIGRSEAFF.

The chain couples TRBV3-1 (or the pseudogene TRBV3-2) to TRBJ2-3; a weak D match, TRBD1 (5 bases). There are 15 residues in the CDR3. Germline CDR1 is LGHDT and CDR2 is YNNKEL (reference sequence). Trimming removed 2 bases at V and 4 bases at J, with 13 bases between. DNA of the CDR3: TGTGCCAGCAGCCAAACACAGGAATCCCCAGATACGCAGTATTTT. Its protein is CASSQTQESPDTQYF.

This rearrangement joins TRBV7-9 to TRBJ2-2; 11 bases are shared with TRBD2. J lost 5 bases, V lost 1 base, and 6 bases had no gene match. This CDR3 comprises 17 residues. In germline, CDR1 is SEHNR, CDR2 FQNEAQ (reference sequence). The DNA for the CDR3 is TGTGCCAGCAGCTTAGACCGGCTAGCGGGAGGAACCGGGGAGCTGTTTTTT. The encoded protein is CASSLDRLAGGTGELFF.

This clone has a single count. The chain has TRBV28 and TRBJ2-6, with D unresolved. Trimming shortened V by 3 bases and J by 0 bases, and 6 bases separated the two germline ends. Germline V gives CDR1 MDHEN, CDR2 SYDVKM. The CDR3 consists of 15 residues. The CDR3, as DNA: TGTGCCAGCAGTTTCCCCAGCTCTGGGGCCAACGTCCTGACTTTC. It translates to CASSFPSSGANVLTF. Using reference TRBV28 and TRBJ2-6 for the parts outside the CDR3, the full variable domain is DVKVTQSSRYLVKRTGEKVFLECVQDMDHENMFWYRQDPGLGLRLIYFSYDVKMKEKGDIPEGYSVSREKKERFSLILESASTNQTSMYLCASSFPSSGANVLTFGAGSRLTVL.